Reported below is one T cell receptor beta chain. No antigen is known for it. The V and J ends lost 0 bases and 2 bases respectively, with 11 bases between them. The CDR3 spans 16 residues. Germline-derived CDR1 and CDR2 are SEHNR and FQNEAQ (reference sequence). The PCR ran on 60 Vbeta and 13 Jbeta primers. The method was immunoSEQ multiplex PCR; TCRdb's version includes in-frame clones alone and lacks a portion of them. The sample totals 70,000 or so clones; its top ten clones hold less than 6%. This entry is derived from a study of cytomegalovirus exposure and HLA in healthy donors. Regarding the study as a whole: Donors were assumed by presence/absence analyses to have roughly uniform sequencing depth. Certain sequence variants were highly shared and formed a cluster, and this cluster was likely a sequencing artifact. In a later analysis, an Asian-associated ancestry cluster reportedly showed fewer N-insertions than the roughly 700-donor mean. Per a prior analysis, the majority of TCR beta V segments were productive roughly 87% or roughly 30% of the time.

The chain has TRBV7-9 and TRBJ1-5, with D possibly matching TRBD1 (6 bases). What was sequenced was PBMCs. The receptor's source is a man aged 40-49 years in good health and CMV-seronegative. CDR3: CASSLAGGGGNQPQHF. The CDR3 DNA is TGTGCCAGCAGCTTAGCGGGAGGGGGGGGCAATCAGCCCCAGCATTTT.